A single sample is the source of the 32 T cell receptor beta chains below, sequenced in a study of technical replicates of blood from several donors. Produced via immunoSEQ multiplex PCR; TCRdb's table is partial and in-frame only. Found here are nearly 95,000 clones, almost 97% of them singletons; the top ten hold around 0.37%. The sample consisted of T cells isolated from PBMCs. The receptor set was obtained from a human donor in good health.

The chain uses TRBV9 and TRBJ2-7, with TRBD1 matching over 10 bases. This CDR3 region has 15 residues. V lost 0 bases to trimming and J lost 2 bases; unmatched junction nucleotides: 2. The germline V gene encodes CDR1 SGDLS and CDR2 YYNGEE. This CDR3 is CASSVGGTGAYEQYF. The CDR3 coding sequence is TGTGCCAGCAGCGTAGGAGGGACAGGGGCCTACGAGCAGTACTTC.

The V call is TRBV13, the J call TRBJ1-1; 9 bases agree with TRBD1. The V gene end was trimmed by 1 base and the J gene end by 3 bases; junction bases not matched to a gene: 21. The length of the CDR3 is 21 residues. Germline V gene data show CDR1 as PRHDT and CDR2 as FYEKMQ (reference sequence). The CDR3 region is CASSLVRYGVWGQGQYTEAFF. As DNA, the CDR3 is TGTGCCAGCAGCTTAGTCAGATATGGGGTTTGGGGACAGGGTCAGTACACTGAAGCTTTCTTT.

This chain joins TRBV13 and TRBJ2-1, with D unresolved. The CDR3 runs 11 residues. CDR1 and CDR2 (germline): PRHDT, FYEKMQ (reference sequence). Trimming shortened V by 5 bases and J by 6 bases, and 5 bases separated the two germline ends. CDR3 bases: TGTGCCAGCAGCCCTAGCAATGAGCAGTTCTTC. As protein: CASSPSNEQFF.

The CDR3 sequence is CASSVPGVGGEQYF. The DNA of the CDR3 is TGTGCCAGCAGCGTACCCGGAGTGGGCGGGGAGCAGTACTTC. The gene calls are TRBV9 and TRBJ2-7, with D perhaps TRBD2 (5 bases). V was clipped by 1 base and J by 7 bases, with 15 bases between them. This CDR3 contains 14 residues. Germline CDR1 SGDLS, CDR2 YYNGEE.

The chain uses TRBV28 and TRBJ1-1, with D tentatively TRBD1 (5 bases). The CDR3 has 15 residues. V lost 5 bases, J lost 6 bases, and 19 bases lay in between. CDR1 is MDHEN, CDR2 SYDVKM, per germline. In nucleotides, the CDR3 is TGTGCCAGCAGTGTTAGCGGGTGGGGGGTCTCTGAAGCTTTCTTT. This gives the protein CASSVSGWGVSEAFF.

The chain combines TRBV4-3 with TRBJ1-2; the D is unclear. With 1 base removed from V and 7 bases from J, the gap between germline ends came to 10 bases. The CDR3 spans 13 residues. Per the germline V gene, CDR1 is LGHNA and CDR2 is YSLEER. CDR3 region: CASSQVEAGGYTF. CDR3 nucleotide sequence: TGCGCCAGCAGCCAAGTGGAGGCGGGTGGCTACACCTTC.

V gene TRBV5-6 combines with J gene TRBJ2-7, with 7 bases aligning to TRBD1. J gave up 3 bases and V 0 bases, and 6 bases lay outside the gene matches. This CDR3 spans 15 amino acids. Germline CDR1 and CDR2: SGHDT and YYEEEE. The CDR3 loop is CASSLGTGAFYEQYF. The CDR3 DNA follows: TGTGCCAGCAGCTTGGGCACAGGGGCGTTCTACGAGCAGTACTTC.

This CDR3 reads CSVALRLASTNEQFF. In DNA form, the CDR3 reads TGCAGCGTTGCCCTCCGACTAGCGAGCACAAATGAGCAGTTCTTC. The chain combines TRBV29-1 with TRBJ2-1, with 8 bases fitting TRBD2. CDR3 length equals 15 residues. CDR1 is SQVTM and CDR2 is ANQGSEA in the germline V gene. The J segment lost 7 bases and the V segment lost 4 bases, leaving 12 bases of the junction unmatched.

The chain uses TRBV6-4 and TRBJ2-2; 8 nucleotides align to TRBD1. CDR3 size: 15 residues. Trimming took 2 bases from V and 1 from J; bases not matched to a gene: 0. From germline, CDR1 is MRHNA and CDR2 SNTAGT. Written as DNA, the CDR3 is TGTGCCAGCAGTGACGGGACAGGGAACACCGGGGAGCTGTTTTTT. It yields the protein CASSDGTGNTGELFF.

The chain couples TRBV4-1 to TRBJ2-1; no clear D. Germline CDR1 is MGHRA and CDR2 is YSYEKL. The CDR3 contains 15 residues. Trimming removed 7 bases at V and 3 bases at J, with 16 bases between. The CDR3 coding sequence is TGCGCCAGCACCCAGGAGCACATGGGCTACAATGAGCAGTTCTTC. This encodes CASTQEHMGYNEQFF.

The rearrangement uses TRBV2 and TRBJ2-3; TRBD2 matches at 9 bases. CDR1 is SNHLY and CDR2 is FYNNEI in the germline V gene. CDR3 size: 11 residues. DNA of the CDR3: TGTGCTAGCGGGAGTCAAGATACGCAGTATTTT. Translating it yields CASGSQDTQYF.

The chain recombines TRBV7-3 with TRBJ2-3; 9 positions agree with TRBD2. CDR3 length equals 15 residues. J was trimmed by 5 bases and V by 5 bases; bases with no gene match: 8. Germline assignment: CDR1 SGHTA and CDR2 FQGTGA. DNA of the CDR3: TGTGCCAGCAGCAAAGTAGCGGGAGACTTAGATACGCAGTATTTT. Translated, it gives CASSKVAGDLDTQYF. The full variable domain, in which reference TRBV7-3 and TRBJ2-3 provide the parts outside the CDR3, is GAGVSQTPSNKVTEKGKYVELRCDPISGHTALYWYRQSLGQGPEFLIYFQGTGAADDSGLPNDRFFAVRPEGSVSTLKIQRTERGDSAVYLCASSKVAGDLDTQYFGPGTRLTVL.

The chain couples TRBV2 to TRBJ1-1, with 9 bases aligning to TRBD1. Germline V gene sequence: CDR1 SNHLY, CDR2 FYNNEI. The CDR3 loop spans 14 amino acids. J lost 6 bases, V lost 5 bases, and 7 bases had no gene match. CDR3 coding DNA: TGTGCCAGCAGTTGGACAGGGGTTAGGGCTGAAGCTTTCTTT. Translated: CASSWTGVRAEAFF.

The V and J genes are TRBV4-2 and TRBJ2-7, with 14 bases lining up with TRBD2. The V and J ends lost 3 bases and 0 bases, in that order; junction bases with no gene match: 7. The V gene's germline CDR1 is LGHNA and CDR2 YNFKEQ. The CDR3 covers 18 residues. CDR3 in DNA: TGTGCCAGCAGCCAGCCGGGACTAGCGGGAGCCAGCTCCTACGAGCAGTACTTC. Protein sequence: CASSQPGLAGASSYEQYF.

The genes are TRBV6-5 and TRBJ2-5; D not resolved. V was trimmed by 0 bases and J by 2 bases, leaving 7 bases between them. The CDR3 has 14 amino acids. The germline CDR1 and CDR2 sequences are MNHEY and SVGAGI. Here the CDR3 DNA reads TGTGCCAGCAGTTACTCCCCGGGTCAAGAGACCCAGTACTTC. Protein product: CASSYSPGQETQYF.

The chain uses TRBV14 and TRBJ2-1, with 9 positions matching TRBD2. This CDR3 has 17 residues. CDR1 is SGHDN and CDR2 is FVKESK in the germline V gene. The J segment lost 0 bases and the V segment lost 5 bases, leaving 8 bases of the junction unmatched. CDR3 DNA: TGTGCCAGCAGCTCTAGACTAGCGGAAAGCTCCTACAATGAGCAGTTCTTC. Its translation: CASSSRLAESSYNEQFF.

CDR3 in DNA: TGTGCCAGCAGTTTAATGACGGGAGGGGTCTATGGCTACACCTTC. Its protein product is CASSLMTGGVYGYTF. The V call is TRBV27, the J call TRBJ1-2, with TRBD1 as a possible D gene (5 bases). Trimming stripped 2 bases from V and 4 bases from J, with 14 bases between. Germline values: CDR1 MNHEY, CDR2 SMNVEV (reference sequence). This CDR3 comprises 15 residues.

The rearrangement links TRBV2 to TRBJ1-5; the D gene is possibly TRBD1 (5 bases). V was shortened by 2 bases and J by 1 base, with 9 bases between the two germline ends. The CDR3 consists of 15 residues. Germline values: CDR1 SNHLY, CDR2 FYNNEI. The CDR3, as DNA: TGTGCCAGCAGTGAAACGGGGGGGAGCAATCAGCCCCAGCATTTT. It specifies CASSETGGSNQPQHF.

This chain connects TRBV7-3 to TRBJ2-1; D might be TRBD2 (6 bases). In germline, CDR1 is SGHTA, CDR2 FQGTGA. V was shortened by 0 bases and J by 6 bases, with 6 bases between the two germline ends. This CDR3 has 13 amino acids. Written as DNA, the CDR3 is TGTGCCAGCAGCTTAACGGGGGGCAATGAGCAGTTCTTC. Protein sequence: CASSLTGGNEQFF.

The V and J genes are TRBV6-5 and TRBJ2-7, with 9 bases identical to TRBD1. Looked up from germline, CDR1 is MNHEY and CDR2 is SVGAGI. CDR3 length: 14 amino acids. With V trimmed by 6 bases and J by 5 bases, 8 bases remained unmatched. This CDR3 is CASRGGDRANEQYF. CDR3 in DNA: TGTGCCAGCAGGGGTGGGGACAGGGCCAACGAGCAGTACTTC.

The rearrangement joins TRBV15 to TRBJ1-3; D call uncertain. The CDR3 is 14 amino acids. Between the trimmed V and J ends, which lost 2 bases and 3 bases, there was a span of 8 bases. In germline, CDR1 is LNHNV, CDR2 YYDKDF (reference sequence). The CDR3 sequence: CATSRPYLGNTIYF. Here the CDR3 DNA reads TGTGCCACCAGCAGACCCTACCTTGGAAACACCATATATTTT.

The J gene is TRBJ2-4, the V gene TRBV2; TRBD2 matches 12 bases. Trimming at V came to 6 bases and at J to 3 bases, leaving 9 bases not matched to a gene. Germline V CDR1 and CDR2: SNHLY, FYNNEI. This CDR3 has 17 residues. The DNA of the CDR3 is TGTGCCAGCAGCCGACCTAGCGGGAGGGAAGACAAAAACATTCAGTACTTC. It translates to CASSRPSGREDKNIQYF.

This clone is a singleton in its sample. The chain has TRBV6-4 and TRBJ2-2, with TRBD2 matching over 8 bases. With V trimmed by 6 bases and J by 6 bases, 6 bases remained unmatched. CDR1 is MRHNA, CDR2 SNTAGT, per germline. This CDR3 is built from 14 residues. The CDR3 nucleotides read TGTGCCAGCAGCCACGGACTAGCTTCCGGGGAGCTGTTTTTT. It translates to CASSHGLASGELFF.

The chain uses TRBV5-6 and TRBJ2-1, with D possibly TRBD1 on 6 matching bases. Germline lookup yields CDR1 SGHDT and CDR2 YYEEEE. Trimming removed 2 bases from V and 11 bases from J, with 8 bases in between. The CDR3 runs 11 residues. The DNA of the CDR3 is TGTGCCAGCAGCTTCGGGACACAGCAGTTCTTC. Translated, it gives CASSFGTQQFF.

V is TRBV9 and J is TRBJ1-2; possibly TRBD1 for D (6 bases). Germline V gives CDR1 SGDLS, CDR2 YYNGEE. This CDR3 has 13 residues. V was shortened by 7 bases and J by 7 bases, with 17 bases between the two germline ends. This CDR3 is CASHQGGSRGYTF. As DNA, the CDR3 is TGTGCCAGCCACCAAGGGGGAAGTCGTGGCTACACCTTC.

This clone was counted once. V and J are TRBV6-5 and TRBJ1-1; the D is unclear. V was cut by 0 bases and J by 2 bases, with 10 bases left in between. Germline V gene data show CDR1 as MNHEY and CDR2 as SVGAGI. The CDR3 sequence is 15 residues long. In DNA form, the CDR3 reads TGTGCCAGCAGTTACTCTGAGGGCATCAACACTGAAGCTTTCTTT. It yields the protein CASSYSEGINTEAFF.

J is TRBJ2-1 and V is TRBV2; 16 nucleotides match TRBD2. The V segment lost 8 bases and the J segment 7 bases; nucleotides outside the gene matches: 8. CDR3 length: 16 residues. Germline V CDR1 and CDR2: SNHLY, FYNNEI. CDR3 residues: CASSPGLAGGVNEQFF. CDR3 nucleotide sequence: TGTGCCAGCTCGCCGGGACTAGCGGGAGGGGTGAATGAGCAGTTCTTC.

J is TRBJ2-7 and V is TRBV6-1, with 12 bases aligning to TRBD2. This CDR3 has 15 residues. The germline V gene encodes CDR1 MNHNS and CDR2 SASEGT. The trim removed 2 bases at V and 2 bases at J, leaving 1 base unmatched. The chain's CDR3 is CASSERLAGAYEQYF. The DNA of the CDR3 is TGTGCCAGCAGTGAAAGACTAGCGGGAGCCTACGAGCAGTACTTC.

This chain links TRBV2 with TRBJ2-3; D is perhaps TRBD1 (5 bases). V lost 2 bases to trimming and J lost 6 bases, with 15 bases between them. The germline V gene encodes CDR1 SNHLY and CDR2 FYNNEI. CDR3 length: 15 residues. CDR3 DNA sequence: TGTGCCAGCAGTGAATTAAGGGGCGCGGCGGATACGCAGTATTTT. As protein: CASSELRGAADTQYF.

This chain uses TRBV6-5 with TRBJ2-3, with TRBD2 matching 9 bases. There are 13 residues in the CDR3. Looked up from germline, CDR1 is MNHEY and CDR2 is SVGAGI. Trimming cost V 6 bases and J 7 bases; bases outside gene matches: 5. The CDR3 loop is CASRPTSGHTQYF. In DNA, the CDR3 is TGTGCCAGCAGACCGACTAGCGGCCATACGCAGTATTTT.

The rearrangement joins TRBV5-1 to TRBJ2-7; a weak D match, TRBD2 (5 bases). The CDR3 totals 15 residues. Trimming took off 0 bases at V and 3 bases at J, with 13 bases between the two ends. Germline CDR1 and CDR2: SGHRS and YFSETQ. This CDR3 reads CASSLGAAELYEQYF. The CDR3, as DNA: TGCGCCAGCAGCTTGGGGGCAGCGGAGCTCTACGAGCAGTACTTC. Combining the CDR3 with reference TRBV5-1 and TRBJ2-7 gives the whole variable domain KAGVTQTPRYLIKTRGQQVTLSCSPISGHRSVSWYQQTPGQGLQFLFEYFSETQRNKGNFPGRFSGRQFSNSRSEMNVSTLELGDSALYLCASSLGAAELYEQYFGPGTRLTVT.

The rearrangement links TRBV29-1 to TRBJ2-3; D unresolved. Germline CDR1 and CDR2: SQVTM and ANQGSEA. Trimming stripped 7 bases from V and 2 bases from J, with 16 bases between. There are 14 residues in the CDR3. The CDR3 protein is CSAFSSWATDTQYF. The CDR3 nucleotides are TGCAGCGCCTTCTCCAGTTGGGCCACAGATACGCAGTATTTT.